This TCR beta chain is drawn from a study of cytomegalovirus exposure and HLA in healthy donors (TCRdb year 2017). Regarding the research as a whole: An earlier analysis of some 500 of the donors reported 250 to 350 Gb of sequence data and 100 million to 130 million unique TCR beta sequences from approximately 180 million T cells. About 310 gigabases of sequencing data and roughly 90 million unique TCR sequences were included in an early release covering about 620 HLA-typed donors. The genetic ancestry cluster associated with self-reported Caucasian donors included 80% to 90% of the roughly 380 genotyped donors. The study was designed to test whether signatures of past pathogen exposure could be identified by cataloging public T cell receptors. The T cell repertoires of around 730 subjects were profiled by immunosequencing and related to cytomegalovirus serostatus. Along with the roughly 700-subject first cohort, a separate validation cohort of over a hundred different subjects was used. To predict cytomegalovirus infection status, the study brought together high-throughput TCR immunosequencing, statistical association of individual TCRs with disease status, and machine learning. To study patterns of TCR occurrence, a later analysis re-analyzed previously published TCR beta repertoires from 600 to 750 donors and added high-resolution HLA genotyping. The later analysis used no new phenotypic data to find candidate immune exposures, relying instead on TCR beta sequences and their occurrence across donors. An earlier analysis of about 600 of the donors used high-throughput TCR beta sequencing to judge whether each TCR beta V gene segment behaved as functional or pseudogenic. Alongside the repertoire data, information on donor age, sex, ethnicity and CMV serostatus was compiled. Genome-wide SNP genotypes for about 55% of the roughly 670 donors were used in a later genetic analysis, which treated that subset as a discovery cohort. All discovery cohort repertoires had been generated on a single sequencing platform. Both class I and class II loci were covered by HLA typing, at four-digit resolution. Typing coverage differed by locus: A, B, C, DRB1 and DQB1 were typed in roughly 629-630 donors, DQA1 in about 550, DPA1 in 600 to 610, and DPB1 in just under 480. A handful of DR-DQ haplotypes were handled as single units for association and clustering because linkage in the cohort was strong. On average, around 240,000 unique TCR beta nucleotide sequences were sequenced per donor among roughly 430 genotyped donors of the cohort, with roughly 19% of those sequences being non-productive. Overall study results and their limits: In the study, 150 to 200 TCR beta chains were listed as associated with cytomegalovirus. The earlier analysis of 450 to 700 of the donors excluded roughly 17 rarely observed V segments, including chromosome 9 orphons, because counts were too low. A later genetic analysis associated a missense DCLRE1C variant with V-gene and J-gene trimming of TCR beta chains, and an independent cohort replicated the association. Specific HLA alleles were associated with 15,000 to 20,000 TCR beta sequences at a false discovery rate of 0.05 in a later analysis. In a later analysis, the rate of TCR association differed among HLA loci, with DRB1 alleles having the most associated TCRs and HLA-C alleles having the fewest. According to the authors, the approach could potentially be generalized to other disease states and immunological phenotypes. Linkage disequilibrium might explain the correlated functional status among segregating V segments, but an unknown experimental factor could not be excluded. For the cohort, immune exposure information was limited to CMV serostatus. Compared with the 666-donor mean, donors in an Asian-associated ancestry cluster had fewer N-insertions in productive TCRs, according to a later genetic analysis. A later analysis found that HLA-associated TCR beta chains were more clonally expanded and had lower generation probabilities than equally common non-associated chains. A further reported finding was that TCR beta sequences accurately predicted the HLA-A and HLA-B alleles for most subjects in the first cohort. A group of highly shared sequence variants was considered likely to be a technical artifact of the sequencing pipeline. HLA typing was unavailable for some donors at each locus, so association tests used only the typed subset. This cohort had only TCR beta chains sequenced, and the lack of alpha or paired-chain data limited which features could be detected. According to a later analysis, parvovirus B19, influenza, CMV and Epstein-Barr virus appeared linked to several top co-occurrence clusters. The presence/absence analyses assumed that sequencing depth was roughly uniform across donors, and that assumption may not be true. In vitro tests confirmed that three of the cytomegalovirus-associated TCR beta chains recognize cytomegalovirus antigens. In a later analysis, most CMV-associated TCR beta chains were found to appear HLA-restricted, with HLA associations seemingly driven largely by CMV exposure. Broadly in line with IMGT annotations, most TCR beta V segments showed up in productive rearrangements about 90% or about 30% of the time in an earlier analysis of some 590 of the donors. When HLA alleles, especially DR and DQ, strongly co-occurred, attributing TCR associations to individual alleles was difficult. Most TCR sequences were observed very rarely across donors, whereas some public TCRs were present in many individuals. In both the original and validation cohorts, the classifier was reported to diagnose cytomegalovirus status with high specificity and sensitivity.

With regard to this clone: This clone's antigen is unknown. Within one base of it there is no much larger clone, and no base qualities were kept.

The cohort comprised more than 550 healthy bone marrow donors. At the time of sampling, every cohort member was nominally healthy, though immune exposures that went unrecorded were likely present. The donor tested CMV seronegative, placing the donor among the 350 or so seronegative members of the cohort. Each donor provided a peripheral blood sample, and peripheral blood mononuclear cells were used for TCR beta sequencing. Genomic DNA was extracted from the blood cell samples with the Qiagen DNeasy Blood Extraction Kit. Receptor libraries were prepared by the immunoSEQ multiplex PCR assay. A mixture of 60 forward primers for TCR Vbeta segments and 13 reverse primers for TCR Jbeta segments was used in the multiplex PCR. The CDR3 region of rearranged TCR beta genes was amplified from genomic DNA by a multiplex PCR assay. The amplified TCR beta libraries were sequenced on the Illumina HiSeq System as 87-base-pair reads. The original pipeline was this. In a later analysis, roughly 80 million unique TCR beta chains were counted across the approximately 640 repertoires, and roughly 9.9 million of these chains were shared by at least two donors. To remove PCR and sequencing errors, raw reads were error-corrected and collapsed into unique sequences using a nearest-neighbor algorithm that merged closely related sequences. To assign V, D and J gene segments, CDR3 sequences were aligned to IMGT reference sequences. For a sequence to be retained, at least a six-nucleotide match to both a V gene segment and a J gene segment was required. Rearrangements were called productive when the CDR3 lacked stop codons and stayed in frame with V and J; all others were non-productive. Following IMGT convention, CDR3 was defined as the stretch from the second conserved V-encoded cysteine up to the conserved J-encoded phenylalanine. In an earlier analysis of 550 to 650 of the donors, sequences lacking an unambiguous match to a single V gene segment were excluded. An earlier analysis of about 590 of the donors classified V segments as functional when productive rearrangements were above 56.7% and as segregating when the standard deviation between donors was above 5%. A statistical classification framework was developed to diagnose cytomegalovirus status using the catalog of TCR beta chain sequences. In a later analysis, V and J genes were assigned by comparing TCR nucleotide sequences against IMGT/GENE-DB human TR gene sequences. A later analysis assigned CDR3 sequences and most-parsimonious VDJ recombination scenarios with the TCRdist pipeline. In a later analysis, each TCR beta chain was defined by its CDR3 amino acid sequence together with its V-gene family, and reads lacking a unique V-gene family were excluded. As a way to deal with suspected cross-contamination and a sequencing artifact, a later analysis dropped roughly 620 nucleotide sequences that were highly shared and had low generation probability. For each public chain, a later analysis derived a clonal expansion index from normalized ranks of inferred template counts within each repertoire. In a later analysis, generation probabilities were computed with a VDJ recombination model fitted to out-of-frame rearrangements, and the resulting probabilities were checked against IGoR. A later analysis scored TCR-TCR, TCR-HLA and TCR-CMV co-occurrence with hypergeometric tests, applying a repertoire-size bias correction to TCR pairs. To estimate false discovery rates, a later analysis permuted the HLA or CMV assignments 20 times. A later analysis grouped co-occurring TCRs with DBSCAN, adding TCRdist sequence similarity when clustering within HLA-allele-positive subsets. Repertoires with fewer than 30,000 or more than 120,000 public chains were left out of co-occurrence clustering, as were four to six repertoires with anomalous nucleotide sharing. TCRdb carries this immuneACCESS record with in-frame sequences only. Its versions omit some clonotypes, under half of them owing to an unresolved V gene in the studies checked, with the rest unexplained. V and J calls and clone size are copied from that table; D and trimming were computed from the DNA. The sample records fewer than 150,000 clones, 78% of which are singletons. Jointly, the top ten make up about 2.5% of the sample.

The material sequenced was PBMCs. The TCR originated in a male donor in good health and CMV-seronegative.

The CDR3: CASSDSQSRLGGNTIYF. The nucleotide sequence is TGTGCCAGCAGTGATTCCCAGTCTAGGTTAGGTGGAAACACCATATATTTT. The sequence is built from TRBV2 and TRBJ1-3; the D segment cannot be called with confidence. Taken from the germline V gene, the CDR1 and CDR2 loops are SNHLY and FYNNEI. The V and J ends are trimmed by 3 bases and 3 bases, leaving 18 bases between them. The cysteine opens and the phenylalanine closes a CDR3 of 17 amino acids. Just CDR3 DNA is preserved here, 51 bases in frame from base 1.